Here is one T cell receptor (beta chain) with its context. This clone was counted a single time. No cognate antigen has been identified for it. Per-nucleotide qualities are absent, and no much larger clonotype sits a single base away. The sample is drawn from a study of T cells in localized non-small cell lung cancer (dated by TCRdb to 2020 to 2022). Regarding the research as a whole: The study examined T cell repertoires in roughly 240 patients with early-stage NSCLC and compared tumors with uninvolved tumor-adjacent lungs. The mean age of the NSCLC patients was under 70 years, with 130 or so men and 100 to 110 women. All 230 or so NSCLC patients in the cohort were treatment-naive and had localized lung tumors that were resected.

For CDR1 and CDR2, the germline V gene (reference sequence) lists LNHDA and SQIVND. The CDR3 contains 15 residues, cysteine and phenylalanine counted. This entry keeps only the CDR3 DNA: 45 bases, framed from base 1. Trimmed from V: 3 bases; trimmed from J: 8 bases; junction bases lacking a gene match: 10. At diagnosis, peripheral blood, uninvolved tumor-adjacent lung and tumor were collected and stored as a combination of fresh-frozen and FFPE material. What the research found in general, with its limitations: A median of 57 of the top 100 tumor clones were detected in paired uninvolved adjacent lung, and some 29 of these tumor clones were also found among the top 100 clones of the paired uninvolved adjacent lung. Higher blood T cell density associated with longer overall survival, while higher adjacent-lung clonality associated with shorter survival. Uninvolved tumor-adjacent lung showed the highest T cell clonality, higher than tumor, which suggests more focused antigenic responses in the uninvolved tumor-adjacent lung. Because the study design was exploratory, TCR variables were selected using unadjusted p-values without false-discovery rate correction. Multi-region tumor sequencing was not performed, so intratumor heterogeneity could not be excluded.

TCR beta CDR3 regions were sequenced from DNA using the immunoSEQ Assay. The study's processing was this. T cell density was computed as TCR beta template counts normalized to usable DNA estimated by amplifying housekeeping genes. Richness was estimated using the preseqR package, with extrapolation to 400,000 templates for PBMC samples and to 120,000 templates for tissue samples. Clonality was defined by subtracting Pielou's evenness from one. Tissue-enriched TCRs were identified through differential abundance testing performed on productive amino-acid clonotypes, with a minimum total count of 5 and an alpha of 0.1. The Jaccard Index and the Morisita Overlap Index were used to measure how much the repertoires overlapped between compartments. TCR beta CDR3s were clustered by GLIPH together with public tetramer-defined viral CDR3s, and at least three viral sequences plus V-gene enrichment were required for viral motifs. In TCRdb, the immuneACCESS table is reduced to in-frame sequences with V and J assigned. These tables do not hold every clone; where another copy was compared, an unresolved V gene accounts for under half, and the others remain unexplained. V and J calls and clone size come straight from that table; D and trimming were deduced from the DNA. For this sample the table gives around 11,000 clones, of which roughly 27% were detected only once. More than 4.5% of the sample is taken by the ten largest.

This TCR came from a man aged 40-75 years with stage I lung adenocarcinoma. This sample comprised lung tumor tissue, obtained before any cancer treatment. This chain joins TRBV19 to TRBJ2-1; 7 nucleotides in the junction match TRBD2. The base sequence is TGTGCCAGTAGTATCGGCCGGGGGGTGGTCCATGAGCAGTTCTTC. The translation is CASSIGRGVVHEQFF.